These T cell receptor beta chains were read from a single sample in a study of T cell responses to AZD1222 COVID-19 vaccine. Clones were read by immunoSEQ multiplex PCR, and TCRdb kept only the in-frame ones, dropping some. The profile covers approximately 190,000 clones, with almost 95% appearing a single time and over 1% taken by the ten largest. The starting material was peripheral blood, obtained on day 0 of AZD1222 vaccination. The source of these receptors is an adult in good health. Each CDR3 is given with its conserved first and last residue. The D gene is left open where the match is weak. Not all rows give a size; the values are once, few, many and, for expanded clones, a class.

CDR3 protein: CASSTGQAEKLFF
CDR3 DNA: TGTGCCAGCAGCACCGGACAGGCTGAAAAACTGTTTTTT
V gene: TRBV7-2
clone size: -
D gene: TRBD1
J gene: TRBJ1-4

CDR3 protein: CASSLAFRLHTEAFF
CDR3 DNA: TGTGCCAGCAGTTTAGCCTTCCGTCTTCACACTGAAGCTTTCTTT
V gene: TRBV27
clone size: -
D gene: -
J gene: TRBJ1-1

CDR3 protein: CASSRQGAGNQPQHF
CDR3 DNA: TGTGCCAGCAGTCGACAGGGGGCTGGCAATCAGCCCCAGCATTTT
V gene: TRBV4-2
clone size: -
D gene: TRBD1
J gene: TRBJ1-5

CDR3 protein: CASSKERWYTEAFF
CDR3 DNA: TGTGCCAGTAGTAAGGAACGATGGTACACTGAAGCTTTCTTT
V gene: TRBV19
clone size: -
D gene: -
J gene: TRBJ1-1

CDR3 protein: CASSSQAAGQETQYF
CDR3 DNA: TGTGCCAGTAGTTCCCAGGCGGCGGGTCAAGAGACCCAGTACTTC
V gene: TRBV19
clone size: -
D gene: -
J gene: TRBJ2-5

CDR3 protein: CASSSRAANTEAFF
CDR3 DNA: TGTGCCAGCAGCTCCAGGGCAGCGAACACTGAAGCTTTCTTT
V gene: TRBV11-2
clone size: -
D gene: -
J gene: TRBJ1-1

CDR3 protein: CASTGAEETQYF
CDR3 DNA: TGCGCCAGCACAGGGGCTGAAGAGACCCAGTACTTC
V gene: TRBV10-2
clone size: -
D gene: -
J gene: TRBJ2-5

CDR3 protein: CASSLALAGGRETQYF
CDR3 DNA: TGCGCCAGCAGCTTGGCGCTAGCGGGGGGTCGAGAGACCCAGTACTTC
V gene: TRBV5-1
clone size: -
D gene: TRBD2
J gene: TRBJ2-5

CDR3 protein: CASSSVDHSGNTIYF
CDR3 DNA: TGTGCCAGCAGCTCCGTAGACCACTCTGGAAACACCATATATTTT
V gene: TRBV5-8
clone size: -
D gene: -
J gene: TRBJ1-3

CDR3 protein: CASKGFSGNTIYF
CDR3 DNA: TGTGCCAGCAAGGGTTTCTCTGGAAACACCATATATTTT
V gene: TRBV28
clone size: -
D gene: -
J gene: TRBJ1-3

CDR3 protein: CASSPQRANGGGELFF
CDR3 DNA: TGTGCCAGCAGCCCCCAAAGGGCAAACGGAGGCGGGGAGCTGTTTTTT
V gene: TRBV3-1/TRBV3-2
clone size: -
D gene: -
J gene: TRBJ2-2

CDR3 protein: CASSFNGRIEAFF
CDR3 DNA: TGTGCCAGCAGTTTCAATGGCAGGATAGAAGCTTTCTTT
V gene: TRBV27
clone size: -
D gene: -
J gene: TRBJ1-1

CDR3 protein: CASSESDLTEKLFF
CDR3 DNA: TGTGCCAGCAGTGAAAGCGACCTTACCGAAAAACTGTTTTTT
V gene: TRBV25-1
clone size: -
D gene: -
J gene: TRBJ1-4

CDR3 protein: CASSLSTSGQETQYF
CDR3 DNA: TGTGCCAGCAGCTTATCTACTAGCGGGCAAGAGACCCAGTACTTC
V gene: TRBV7-6
clone size: -
D gene: TRBD2
J gene: TRBJ2-5

CDR3 protein: CASSQTSAAIQYF
CDR3 DNA: TGCGCCAGCAGCCAAACTAGCGCAGCCATTCAGTACTTC
V gene: TRBV4-1
clone size: once
D gene: TRBD2
J gene: TRBJ2-4

CDR3 protein: CASSPGPSNQPQHF
CDR3 DNA: TGTGCCAGCAGCCCGGGGCCGTCGAACCAGCCCCAGCATTTT
V gene: TRBV11-2
clone size: -
D gene: -
J gene: TRBJ1-5

CDR3 protein: CASQLLRTVNTEAFF
CDR3 DNA: TGTGCCAGTCAGCTTCTGAGGACAGTGAACACTGAAGCTTTCTTT
V gene: TRBV7-2
clone size: -
D gene: -
J gene: TRBJ1-1

CDR3 protein: CASSSGIRANEKLFF
CDR3 DNA: TGCGCCAGCAGCTCAGGAATAAGGGCTAATGAAAAACTGTTTTTT
V gene: TRBV5-1
clone size: -
D gene: -
J gene: TRBJ1-4

CDR3 protein: CASSLVGASGGFSYNEQFF
CDR3 DNA: TGTGCCAGCAGCTTGGTGGGTGCTAGCGGGGGTTTCTCCTACAATGAGCAGTTCTTC
V gene: TRBV5-5
clone size: -
D gene: TRBD2
J gene: TRBJ2-1

CDR3 protein: CASSASGTGVGNTIYF
CDR3 DNA: TGTGCCAGCAGCGCCTCCGGGACAGGGGTCGGAAACACCATATATTTT
V gene: TRBV9
clone size: -
D gene: TRBD1
J gene: TRBJ1-3

CDR3 protein: CASRGTGLSNQPQHF
CDR3 DNA: TGTGCCAGCAGGGGGACGGGCCTTAGCAATCAGCCCCAGCATTTT
V gene: TRBV2
clone size: once
D gene: -
J gene: TRBJ1-5

CDR3 protein: CASSLDWGRGYTEAFF
CDR3 DNA: TGTGCCAGCAGCTTAGATTGGGGACGGGGGTACACTGAAGCTTTCTTT
V gene: TRBV11-2
clone size: -
D gene: -
J gene: TRBJ1-1

CDR3 protein: CASRVLADSFNYGYTF
CDR3 DNA: TGTGCCAGTCGAGTTTTGGCCGACAGCTTTAACTATGGCTACACCTTC
V gene: TRBV19
clone size: -
D gene: -
J gene: TRBJ1-2

CDR3 protein: CASSLGPWNEQYF
CDR3 DNA: TGTGCCAGCAGTTTAGGCCCATGGAACGAGCAGTACTTC
V gene: TRBV27
clone size: -
D gene: -
J gene: TRBJ2-7

CDR3 protein: CASSISGGRIDEQFF
CDR3 DNA: TGTGCCAGTAGTATCTCGGGGGGTCGGATCGATGAGCAGTTCTTC
V gene: TRBV19
clone size: -
D gene: TRBD2
J gene: TRBJ2-1

CDR3 protein: CASSTGVGSYGYTF
CDR3 DNA: TGTGCCAGCAGTACCGGGGTGGGTAGCTATGGCTACACCTTC
V gene: TRBV28
clone size: -
D gene: -
J gene: TRBJ1-2

CDR3 protein: CASSGGVINTEAFF
CDR3 DNA: TGTGCCAGCAGCGGTGGGGTGATAAACACTGAAGCTTTCTTT
V gene: TRBV9
clone size: once
D gene: -
J gene: TRBJ1-1

CDR3 protein: CAISESTGVSGEQFF
CDR3 DNA: TGTGCCATCAGTGAGTCGACAGGGGTCAGCGGTGAGCAGTTCTTC
V gene: TRBV10-3
clone size: -
D gene: TRBD1
J gene: TRBJ2-1

CDR3 protein: CASSLQETQYF
CDR3 DNA: TGTGCCAGCAGCCTCCAAGAGACCCAGTACTTC
V gene: TRBV5-4
clone size: -
D gene: -
J gene: TRBJ2-5

CDR3 protein: CASSLALYTDTQYF
CDR3 DNA: TGTGCCAGCAGCTTAGCCCTCTACACAGATACGCAGTATTTT
V gene: TRBV7-2
clone size: once
D gene: -
J gene: TRBJ2-3

CDR3 protein: CASSIQGYEQYF
CDR3 DNA: TGTGCCAGCAGCATCCAGGGTTACGAGCAGTACTTC
V gene: TRBV5-6
clone size: few
D gene: -
J gene: TRBJ2-7

CDR3 protein: CASSLITGSANTGELFF
CDR3 DNA: TGCGCCAGCAGCCTCATTACAGGGTCCGCGAACACCGGGGAGCTGTTTTTT
V gene: TRBV4-1
clone size: -
D gene: -
J gene: TRBJ2-2

CDR3 protein: CASSRFNYGYTF
CDR3 DNA: TGTGCCAGCAGTAGGTTTAACTATGGCTACACCTTC
V gene: TRBV6-2/TRBV6-3
clone size: -
D gene: -
J gene: TRBJ1-2

CDR3 protein: CASSPDKYTQYF
CDR3 DNA: TGTGCCAGCAGCCCGGACAAATATACGCAGTATTTT
V gene: TRBV7-7
clone size: -
D gene: -
J gene: TRBJ2-3

CDR3 protein: CASRNTAGPVEKLFF
CDR3 DNA: TGTGCCAGCAGGAACACAGCGGGGCCGGTTGAAAAACTGTTTTTT
V gene: TRBV6-5
clone size: -
D gene: -
J gene: TRBJ1-4

CDR3 protein: CASERERGSTDTQYF
CDR3 DNA: TGTGCCAGCGAGAGGGAGCGGGGATCCACAGATACGCAGTATTTT
V gene: TRBV7-9
clone size: -
D gene: TRBD2
J gene: TRBJ2-3

CDR3 protein: CASSLVGTGNTEAFF
CDR3 DNA: TGTGCCAGCAGCTTAGTAGGGACAGGGAACACTGAAGCTTTCTTT
V gene: TRBV7-2
clone size: -
D gene: TRBD1
J gene: TRBJ1-1

CDR3 protein: CASTYRRNQPQHF
CDR3 DNA: TGTGCCAGTACTTACAGGCGGAATCAGCCCCAGCATTTT
V gene: TRBV19
clone size: -
D gene: -
J gene: TRBJ1-5

CDR3 protein: CASSFTPYEQYF
CDR3 DNA: TGTGCCAGCAGTTTTACACCCTACGAGCAGTACTTC
V gene: TRBV5-6
clone size: -
D gene: -
J gene: TRBJ2-7

CDR3 protein: CASRLGNEKLFF
CDR3 DNA: TGTGCCAGCAGGTTGGGGAATGAAAAACTGTTTTTT
V gene: TRBV14
clone size: once
D gene: -
J gene: TRBJ1-4

CDR3 protein: CSLRTLTREKLFF
CDR3 DNA: TGCAGCCTCCGGACACTGACTCGAGAAAAACTGTTTTTT
V gene: TRBV29-1
clone size: -
D gene: -
J gene: TRBJ1-4

CDR3 protein: CASSLGSPYEQYF
CDR3 DNA: TGTGCCAGCAGTTTAGGGTCCCCCTACGAGCAGTACTTC
V gene: TRBV27
clone size: -
D gene: -
J gene: TRBJ2-7

CDR3 protein: CASSPGSGELSRTQYF
CDR3 DNA: TGCGCCAGCAGCCCCGGCAGCGGGGAATTATCACGGACCCAGTACTTC
V gene: TRBV4-1
clone size: -
D gene: TRBD2
J gene: TRBJ2-5

CDR3 protein: CASSPLGDTEAFF
CDR3 DNA: TGTGCCAGCTCACCCCTGGGGGACACTGAAGCTTTCTTT
V gene: TRBV18
clone size: -
D gene: -
J gene: TRBJ1-1

CDR3 protein: CASGLEGVPEAFF
CDR3 DNA: TGTGCCAGCGGGTTGGAGGGGGTCCCTGAAGCTTTCTTT
V gene: TRBV12-3/TRBV12-4
clone size: once
D gene: -
J gene: TRBJ1-1

CDR3 protein: CASSLGGPLNTEAFF
CDR3 DNA: TGTGCCAGCAGCTTGGGGGGACCCTTGAACACTGAAGCTTTCTTT
V gene: TRBV5-4
clone size: -
D gene: -
J gene: TRBJ1-1

CDR3 protein: CASSRGLAVFPFF
CDR3 DNA: TGCGCCAGCAGCCGCGGACTAGCGGTCTTCCCGTTCTTC
V gene: TRBV4-3
clone size: -
D gene: TRBD2
J gene: TRBJ2-1

CDR3 protein: CASSQDLIGQETQYF
CDR3 DNA: TGTGCCAGCAGCCAAGATCTGATAGGGCAAGAGACCCAGTACTTC
V gene: TRBV14
clone size: -
D gene: -
J gene: TRBJ2-5

CDR3 protein: CASRMTPPAYEQYF
CDR3 DNA: TGTGCCAGCCGGATGACTCCCCCCGCCTACGAGCAGTACTTC
V gene: TRBV6-5
clone size: -
D gene: -
J gene: TRBJ2-7

CDR3 protein: CASSLGVGYTF
CDR3 DNA: TGTGCCAGCAGCCTTGGCGTTGGCTACACCTTC
V gene: TRBV12-3/TRBV12-4
clone size: -
D gene: -
J gene: TRBJ1-2

CDR3 protein: CASSEAWTGRQPQHF
CDR3 DNA: TGTGCCAGCAGTGAAGCATGGACAGGGCGGCAGCCCCAGCATTTT
V gene: TRBV6-1
clone size: -
D gene: TRBD1
J gene: TRBJ1-5

CDR3 protein: CASRHRRNMNTEAFF
CDR3 DNA: TGTGCCAGCAGGCATAGGAGGAACATGAACACTGAAGCTTTCTTT
V gene: TRBV6-5
clone size: -
D gene: -
J gene: TRBJ1-1

CDR3 protein: CASSLNLVRGSAKNIQYF
CDR3 DNA: TGTGCCAGCTCGCTGAACCTCGTACGGGGTTCCGCCAAAAACATTCAGTACTTC
V gene: TRBV2
clone size: -
D gene: -
J gene: TRBJ2-4

CDR3 protein: CASSLGTSASTDTQYF
CDR3 DNA: TGTGCCAGCAGTCTAGGGACTAGCGCCTCCACAGATACGCAGTATTTT
V gene: TRBV28
clone size: -
D gene: TRBD2
J gene: TRBJ2-3

CDR3 protein: CASSYWQGKQETQYF
CDR3 DNA: TGTGCCAGCAGTTACTGGCAGGGGAAGCAAGAGACCCAGTACTTC
V gene: TRBV6-2/TRBV6-3
clone size: once
D gene: -
J gene: TRBJ2-5